These 13 T cell receptor beta chains came from one sample sequenced in a study of T cell clusters in autoimmune cytopenias. Tens of thousands of genome equivalents of blood DNA were amplified for TRB. Multiplex touch-down PCR amplified TRB using TRB-A and TRB-B pools in one tube. Following a re-call of the multiplex PCR reads, TCRdb has one entry per CDR3 protein and lacks DNA. This table holds 6,000 to 8,500 distinct CDR3 sequences. What was sequenced was peripheral blood. The receptors come from a human donor with an autoimmune cytopenia or autoimmune hepatitis (not recorded which).

The CDR3 loop reads CAWSRQGNTEAFF. The chain has TRBV30 and TRBJ1-1; TCRdb proposes TRBD1, but this gene call is untestable without DNA. The CDR3 runs 13 residues. The V gene's germline CDR1 is GTSNPN and CDR2 SVGIG (reference sequence).

Its frequency marks this clonotype as medium-sized. The chain couples TRBV6-5 to TRBJ2-3; TCRdb reports TRBD1, a call that lacks DNA to check it against. The CDR3 consists of 14 residues. Germline values: CDR1 MNHEY, CDR2 SVGAGI. The CDR3 spells CASSLQGATDTQYF.

This rearrangement joins TRBV5-4 to TRBJ2-7; TCRdb's D gene call, TRBD2, goes unchecked for lack of DNA. CDR3 length equals 14 residues. Germline loops: CDR1 SGHNT, CDR2 YYREEE (reference sequence). CDR3 sequence reads: CASSQEGLVYEQYF. Full variable domain (rest looked up from reference TRBV5-4 and TRBJ2-7): ETGVTQSPTHLIKTRGQQVTLRCSSQSGHNTVSWYQQALGQGPQFIFQYYREEENGRGNFPPRFSGLQFPNYSSELNVNALELDDSALYLCASSQEGLVYEQYFGPGTRLTVT.

In terms of frequency, this clonotype is medium-sized. The V call is TRBV30, the J call TRBJ2-3; the TCRdb D gene call, TRBD2, has no DNA to confirm it. The CDR3 contains 14 residues. Looked up from germline, CDR1 is GTSNPN and CDR2 is SVGIG (reference sequence). The CDR3 reads CAWNLAGVADTQYF.

The chain uses TRBV18 and TRBJ2-5; no DNA is available, so the TRBD1 call from TCRdb remains unchecked. Germline V gene lookup returns CDR1 KGHSH and CDR2 LQKENI. There are 16 residues in the CDR3. The CDR3 loop reads CASSSTGGGSSGTQYF.

J is TRBJ2-2 and V is TRBV6-1; TCRdb lists TRBD2, though no DNA is available to test this call. The CDR3 length is 17 residues. Germline CDR1 MNHNS, CDR2 SASEGT. The CDR3 sequence is CASSEAGGFHYTGELFF.

The genes are TRBV5-3 and TRBJ1-5; TCRdb proposes TRBD1, but this gene call is untestable without DNA. TRBV5-3 is marked as an open reading frame, function uncertain. CDR3 length equals 15 residues. CDR3 protein: CARSLQGCRVQPQHF.

The chain links TRBV5-6 to TRBJ2-5. The CDR3 is 13 amino acids. Germline loops: CDR1 SGHDT, CDR2 YYEEEE. The chain's CDR3 is CASSLVLEETQYF.

V usage is TRBV19 and J usage is TRBJ1-1; with no DNA, the TCRdb D assignment of TRBD1 cannot be verified. Germline CDR1 is LNHDA and CDR2 is SQIVND (reference sequence). The CDR3 has 15 amino acids. CDR3 sequence: CASISRGLMNTEAFF.

This rearrangement joins TRBV12-3 or TRBV12-4 to TRBJ2-2; the D gene TCRdb calls, TRBD1, cannot be checked with no DNA. This CDR3 has 16 residues. The CDR3 sequence: CASSPTGVKNTGELFF.

The chain uses TRBV7-6 and TRBJ2-7. Germline V lookup: CDR1 SGHVS, CDR2 FNYEAQ. CDR3 size: 14 residues. CDR3 protein: CASSPLTAIYEQYF.

The gene calls are TRBV6-6 and TRBJ1-2; with no DNA, the TCRdb D assignment of TRBD1 cannot be verified. The germline CDR1 and CDR2 sequences are MNHNY and SVGAGI (reference sequence). The CDR3 consists of 14 residues. CDR3 loop: CASSLARRVIGYTF.

This chain joins TRBV6-5 and TRBJ1-4; TCRdb's D call, TRBD1, is unchecked because there is no DNA. Germline CDR1 reads MNHEY; CDR2 reads SVGAGI. CDR3 length: 15 amino acids. CDR3 residues: CASSEPGRYNEKLFF.